Reported below is one TCR beta chain. No antigen is known for it. There are no base qualities to consult, and no much larger clone falls within one base. The CDR3 numbers 14 residues from cysteine through phenylalanine. The DNA shown is the 42-base CDR3, in frame from base 1. CDR1 and CDR2, per the germline V gene, are SGDLS and YYNGEE. The V end loses 0 bases and the J end loses 3 bases, and a stretch of 10 bases separates them. The sample belongs to a study of blood T cell repertoires in COVID-19 (dated by TCRdb to about 2020). Regarding the research as a whole: Samples from collaborators originated in the United States, Italy and Spain and spanned both the acute and convalescent phases of COVID-19. A de-identified subject ID, COVID-19 status, age in years and sex were almost always included in the sample metadata. The prospective study material was composed of cDNA or gDNA derived from T cells, B-cell-depleted T cells, or PBMCs. The samples were drawn from two sources: the first 160 participants of the ongoing ImmuneRACE study, and 1,200 or so subjects contributed by 6 global collaborators. The dataset comprised deeply sampled blood TCRbeta repertoires from subjects exposed to, actively infected with, or recovered from COVID-19. Where available, HLA class I and class II types were obtained from metadata supplied by the sample provider rather than from assay-based typing. A freely available public database, intended as a resource for researchers studying the immune response to SARS-CoV-2, is where the repertoires were released.

The immunoSEQ Assay, a bias-controlled multiplex PCR, was used to amplify TCRbeta CDR3 regions from genomic DNA. In the authors' own workflow: Nucleated cell counts per sample were estimated from amplification of reference gene primers within the assay. To quantify the absolute abundance of each unique TCRbeta CDR3 rearrangement, sequence reads were collapsed and filtered. For each sample, productive Simpson clonality was calculated as the square root of Simpson's diversity index across productive rearrangements. TCRdb re-hosts the immuneACCESS table, in-frame sequences only. Its copies lack some clones; in the studies checked, an unresolved V gene accounts for under half of them, and the cause for the rest is not known. V and J calls and clone size are copied from that table; D and trimming were computed from the DNA. Within this sample are hundreds of thousands of clones, with approximately 88% of them counted one time only. The top ten constitute 2% to 2.5% of the sample.

Enrolling through a virtual design, the prospective study's participants ranged in age from roughly 18 to 95 years and lived across about two dozen United States geographic areas. In the prospective study, cohorts were assigned on the basis of participant-reported clinical history obtained from a screening survey and a study questionnaire. Each participant in the prospective study had whole blood, serum and a nasopharyngeal or oropharyngeal swab collected by mobile phlebotomists. Additional blood draws and questionnaires over an approximately two-month period could optionally be provided by prospective study participants. Before DNA extraction, blood samples from the prospective study were shipped at room temperature or frozen. On the study overall, not on this receptor specifically: Clinical and demographic metadata were provided uncurated, with the amount varying by source and participant.

The rearrangement joined TRBV9 to TRBJ2-7, and TRBD2 may be the D gene, going by 6 matching bases. The TCR originated in a woman aged 40 to 50 with acute COVID-19. The material sequenced was PBMCs or T cells enriched from blood (not recorded which). The DNA sequence is as follows: TGTGCCAGCAGCGTAGACTGGGGGGACTACGAGCAGTACTTC. This is translated as CASSVDWGDYEQYF.